Listed below are T cell receptor beta chains from one sample, sequenced in a study of T cell responses to AZD1222 COVID-19 vaccine. TCRdb's copy holds only in-frame clones and misses some; the assay was immunoSEQ multiplex PCR. The table lists about 99,000 clones, less than 95% of them singletons, with roughly 5% in the top ten. Sequenced material: peripheral blood, taken on day 0 of AZD1222 vaccination. The receptors here all came from an adult in good health. Both conserved end residues are part of each CDR3. D genes are given only for firm matches. Clone size appears in some rows only: once, few, many, or a class for an expanded clone.

V,size,J,D,CDR3,DNA
TRBV6-5,.,TRBJ1-2,.,CASSYWVVGSYGYTF,TGTGCCAGCAGTTACTGGGTGGTTGGTTCCTATGGCTACACCTTC
TRBV4-1,.,TRBJ2-3,TRBD2,CASSQVGRGGRYTQYF,TGCGCCAGCAGCCAAGTGGGGCGGGGGGGCCGGTATACGCAGTATTTT
TRBV6-5,medium-sized,TRBJ2-3,.,CASVFWGATDTQYF,TGTGCCAGCGTCTTTTGGGGGGCTACAGATACGCAGTATTTT
TRBV7-7,once,TRBJ1-5,.,CASSLALYQPQHF,TGTGCCAGCAGCTTAGCCCTCTATCAGCCCCAGCATTTT
TRBV10-3,.,TRBJ2-7,.,CALPNGGLPYEQYF,TGTGCCTTACCGAACGGGGGCCTCCCCTACGAGCAGTACTTC
TRBV28,.,TRBJ1-1,.,CASNEGANTEAFF,TGTGCCAGCAACGAGGGCGCTAACACTGAAGCTTTCTTT
TRBV24-1,few,TRBJ1-6,TRBD1,CAINGGQGDSPLHF,TGTGCCATCAATGGGGGACAGGGGGACTCACCCCTCCACTTT
TRBV18,.,TRBJ1-1,.,CASSLGADSQAFF,TGTGCCAGCTCACTTGGGGCGGACAGCCAGGCTTTCTTT
TRBV4-2,.,TRBJ2-7,.,CASSPGGPWTYEQYF,TGTGCCAGCAGCCCCGGGGGCCCCTGGACGTACGAGCAGTACTTC
TRBV6-1,.,TRBJ2-1,.,CASSELYNEQFF,TGTGCCAGCAGTGAACTCTACAATGAGCAGTTCTTC
TRBV12-3/TRBV12-4,.,TRBJ2-7,.,CASSFKGKQYF,TGTGCCAGCAGTTTTAAGGGGAAGCAGTACTTC
TRBV2,.,TRBJ1-3,.,CASSGRRNTIYF,TGTGCCAGCAGTGGCCGGAGAAACACCATATATTTT
TRBV29-1,once,TRBJ2-2,TRBD1,CSVEGDRGVTGELFF,TGCAGCGTTGAGGGGGACAGGGGAGTGACCGGGGAGCTGTTTTTT
TRBV4-1,few,TRBJ1-3,.,CASSQETEYGNTIYF,TGCGCCAGCAGCCAAGAGACTGAGTATGGAAACACCATATATTTT
TRBV3-1/TRBV3-2,once,TRBJ1-1,TRBD1,CASSHADRGSAEAFF,TGTGCCAGCAGCCATGCGGACAGGGGGAGTGCTGAAGCTTTCTTT
TRBV4-2,.,TRBJ2-2,TRBD2,CASSQGDGGGPNTGELFF,TGTGCCAGCAGCCAAGGGGATGGCGGGGGGCCGAACACCGGGGAGCTGTTTTTT
TRBV6-5,.,TRBJ1-5,.,CASSYSAGEDQPQHF,TGTGCCAGCAGTTACTCCGCCGGGGAAGATCAGCCCCAGCATTTT
TRBV5-6,.,TRBJ1-2,TRBD1,CASSLKPGQPNYGYTF,TGTGCCAGCAGCTTGAAACCGGGACAGCCTAACTATGGCTACACCTTC
TRBV27,.,TRBJ1-5,.,CASSFPRNQPQHF,TGTGCCAGCAGTTTTCCCCGGAACCAGCCCCAGCATTTT
TRBV4-2,.,TRBJ2-3,.,CASSQGPTTDTQYF,TGTGCCAGCAGCCAAGGACCGACCACAGATACGCAGTATTTT
TRBV15,once,TRBJ2-1,.,CATSSPSYNEQFF,TGTGCCACCAGCAGCCCTTCTTACAATGAGCAGTTCTTC
TRBV30,.,TRBJ1-1,.,CAWSLLLNTEAFF,TGTGCCTGGAGTCTCCTGCTGAACACTGAAGCTTTCTTT
TRBV5-1,.,TRBJ2-1,.,CASSLGLYNEQFF,TGCGCCAGCAGCTTGGGGCTCTACAATGAGCAGTTCTTC
TRBV5-1,.,TRBJ1-2,TRBD1,CASSSPGTGNYGYTF,TGCGCCAGCAGCTCGCCCGGGACAGGGAACTATGGCTACACCTTC
TRBV2,.,TRBJ1-1,.,CASSGKANTEAFF,TGTGCCAGCAGTGGAAAAGCGAACACTGAAGCTTTCTTT
TRBV6-5,.,TRBJ2-1,TRBD2,CASVNLAGSLNEQFF,TGTGCCAGCGTTAACCTAGCGGGGTCGCTCAATGAGCAGTTCTTC
TRBV6-5,once,TRBJ1-3,.,CASASGNTIYF,TGTGCCAGCGCTTCGGGAAACACCATATATTTT
TRBV4-1,.,TRBJ2-5,TRBD2,CASSPLGGTQETQYF,TGCGCCAGCAGCCCATTGGGGGGGACTCAAGAGACCCAGTACTTC
TRBV6-5,.,TRBJ1-1,.,CASRWYVGRSTEAFF,TGTGCCAGCAGATGGTATGTGGGGCGAAGCACTGAAGCTTTCTTT
TRBV19,.,TRBJ1-1,.,CASSPQGLSEAFF,TGTGCCAGTAGTCCGCAGGGTTTGTCTGAAGCTTTCTTT
TRBV6-5,few,TRBJ2-3,TRBD1,CASSSTPGQGTDTQYF,TGTGCCAGCAGTTCTACACCGGGACAGGGGACAGATACGCAGTATTTT
TRBV4-1,.,TRBJ1-5,TRBD1,CASSQGPRQGGFSNQPQHF,TGCGCCAGCAGCCAAGGTCCCCGCCAGGGGGGCTTCAGCAATCAGCCCCAGCATTTT
TRBV18,.,TRBJ1-5,.,CASSSENQPQHF,TGTGCCAGCTCGTCGGAGAATCAGCCCCAGCATTTT
TRBV9,.,TRBJ1-3,.,CASSPGGYSGNTIYF,TGTGCCAGCAGCCCCGGGGGCTACTCTGGAAACACCATATATTTT
TRBV7-3,.,TRBJ1-1,TRBD1,CASSLGTGLAEAFF,TGTGCCAGCAGCTTAGGGACAGGCCTAGCTGAAGCTTTCTTT
TRBV3-1/TRBV3-2,.,TRBJ2-7,.,CASSQDPRGAEQYF,TGTGCCAGCAGCCAAGATCCGAGGGGGGCCGAGCAGTACTTC
TRBV4-3,.,TRBJ1-1,.,CASSQGNLNTEAFF,TGCGCCAGCAGCCAAGGGAATTTGAACACTGAAGCTTTCTTT
TRBV4-1,.,TRBJ1-1,.,CASSLQEGGTEAFF,TGCGCCAGCAGCCTCCAAGAGGGGGGGACTGAAGCTTTCTTT
TRBV10-1,.,TRBJ2-7,TRBD1,CASSETGQGVYEQYF,TGCGCCAGCAGTGAGACAGGACAGGGGGTCTACGAGCAGTACTTC
TRBV4-1,.,TRBJ1-2,.,CASSQADSNYGYTF,TGCGCCAGCAGCCAAGCGGACAGCAACTATGGCTACACCTTC
TRBV5-4,few,TRBJ1-4,.,CASSFWGIHEKLFF,TGTGCCAGCAGCTTTTGGGGTATTCATGAAAAACTGTTTTTT
TRBV7-2,.,TRBJ2-7,.,CASSLGGAGFDEQYF,TGTGCCAGCAGCTTAGGAGGGGCAGGGTTCGACGAGCAGTACTTC
TRBV9,.,TRBJ1-2,TRBD1,CASSATGQENYGYTF,TGTGCCAGCAGCGCCACGGGACAGGAGAACTATGGCTACACCTTC
TRBV28,.,TRBJ1-5,TRBD1,CASSSTGGPHQPQHF,TGTGCCAGCAGTTCGACAGGGGGCCCCCATCAGCCCCAGCATTTT
TRBV5-5,.,TRBJ2-7,.,CASSFRGPTYEQYF,TGTGCCAGCAGCTTTCGTGGGCCCACCTACGAGCAGTACTTC
TRBV30,.,TRBJ1-3,.,CAWSPGWAQGYSGNTIYF,TGTGCCTGGAGTCCAGGCTGGGCCCAGGGCTACTCTGGAAACACCATATATTTT
TRBV3-1/TRBV3-2,once,TRBJ2-2,.,CASSQGGVGELFF,TGTGCCAGCAGCCAAGGGGGGGTCGGGGAGCTGTTTTTT
TRBV19,.,TRBJ1-1,TRBD1,CASSTLDRGNTEAFF,TGTGCCAGTAGTACCCTGGACAGGGGGAACACTGAAGCTTTCTTT
TRBV7-6,.,TRBJ2-3,.,CASSLAGGGLADTQYF,TGTGCCAGCAGCTTAGCGGGCGGGGGCTTAGCAGATACGCAGTATTTT
TRBV5-1,.,TRBJ2-2,TRBD1,CASSFGTGATGELFF,TGCGCCAGCAGCTTCGGGACAGGGGCCACCGGGGAGCTGTTTTTT
TRBV5-1,.,TRBJ2-3,TRBD2,CASSLGLAGGSDTQYF,TGCGCCAGCAGCTTGGGACTAGCGGGGGGATCAGATACGCAGTATTTT
TRBV5-1,.,TRBJ2-3,.,CASSPSSTDTQYF,TGCGCCAGCAGCCCGAGTAGCACAGATACGCAGTATTTT
TRBV24-1,once,TRBJ1-1,.,CATRDRSNTEAFF,TGTGCCACCAGGGACAGATCGAACACTGAAGCTTTCTTT